This paragraph covers one T cell receptor (beta chain) sequence. Its antigen is not identified. Clones were read by immunoSEQ multiplex PCR, and TCRdb kept only the in-frame ones, dropping some. The data show about 20,000 clones, 50% to 70% seen once. These data belong to a study of Tregs in tolerant kidney transplant recipients. The germline V gene has CDR1 GTSNPN and CDR2 SVGIG (reference sequence). The CDR3 totals 15 residues. Trimming took 3 bases from V and 7 from J, leaving 21 bases between them. General study results and limits: Activated donor B cell expansion appeared to reveal the most relevant donor-specific TCRbeta repertoire.

This chain connects TRBV30 to TRBJ2-5, with a weak D call TRBD2 (6 bases). Sequenced: Tregs from blood cultured with allogeneic cells. The TCR was taken from a human donor in good health. CDR3 nucleotides: TGTGCCTGGAGCTACTTATTATCCCACGGGGGGACCCAGTACTTC. It encodes CAWSYLLSHGGTQYF. Variable domain in full (rest from reference TRBV30 and TRBJ2-5): SQTIHQWPATLVQPVGSPLSLECTVEGTSNPNLYWYRQAAGRGLQLLFYSVGIGQISSEVPQNLSASRPQDRQFILSSKKLLLSDSGFYLCAWSYLLSHGGTQYFGPGTRLLVL.